The sequence of this TCR beta chain was determined in a study of T-cell memory formation after mild COVID-19. Study-wide context: TCR clusters were mostly donor specific.

TCR alpha and TCR beta cDNA libraries carrying sample barcodes and UMIs were produced by 5'RACE using constant-segment primers. TCRdb redid the calling of the 5' RACE reads with MiXCR, one entry per CDR3 protein. The sample holds approximately 100,000 distinct CDR3 sequences; around 12% are singletons and the top ten take under 30%. This CDR3 is built from 17 residues. Germline V gene sequence: CDR1 MGHRA, CDR2 YSYEKL. V was shortened by 3 bases and J by 0 bases, with 16 bases between the two germline ends. This TCR derives from an adult woman who had mild COVID-19 (a few samples of this study predate the infection). Cell type and time point are not known. The sequencing sample was made of PBMCs or a T cell subset sorted from them (not recorded which). This chain connects TRBV4-1 to TRBJ2-3; a weak D match, TRBD2 (5 bases). The CDR3 loop reads CASSQRESGDSTDTQYF. CDR3 nucleotide sequence: TGCGCCAGCAGCCAGAGAGAGTCCGGGGATAGCACAGATACGCAGTATTTT.